This T cell receptor (beta chain) is drawn from a study of Siglec-9 on CD8 T cells in melanoma. Points from the study as a whole: An effector memory CD8+ T-cell subset seemingly accumulating in melanoma was reportedly marked and regulated by Siglec-9.

Regarding this clone: Its specificity is unknown.

Assay used: immunoSEQ multiplex PCR; TCRdb lists only in-frame clones, some missing. The top ten clones hold less than 2% of a sample with around 35,000 clones, about four fifths of them seen once. The CDR3 has 16 residues. The germline gives CDR1 MDHEN, CDR2 SYDVKM. Trimming stripped 7 bases from V and 0 bases from J, with 13 bases between. This TCR was recovered from a human donor in good health. The specimen sequenced was Siglec-9- CD8+ T cells sorted from blood. The J gene is TRBJ2-6, the V gene TRBV28, with no clear D. The CDR3 region has the DNA TGTGCCAGCACCCCCGGCCAACCCTCTGGGGCCAACGTCCTGACTTTC. As protein: CASTPGQPSGANVLTF. Drawing the rest from reference TRBV28 and TRBJ2-6, the complete variable domain is DVKVTQSSRYLVKRTGEKVFLECVQDMDHENMFWYRQDPGLGLRLIYFSYDVKMKEKGDIPEGYSVSREKKERFSLILESASTNQTSMYLCASTPGQPSGANVLTFGAGSRLTVL.